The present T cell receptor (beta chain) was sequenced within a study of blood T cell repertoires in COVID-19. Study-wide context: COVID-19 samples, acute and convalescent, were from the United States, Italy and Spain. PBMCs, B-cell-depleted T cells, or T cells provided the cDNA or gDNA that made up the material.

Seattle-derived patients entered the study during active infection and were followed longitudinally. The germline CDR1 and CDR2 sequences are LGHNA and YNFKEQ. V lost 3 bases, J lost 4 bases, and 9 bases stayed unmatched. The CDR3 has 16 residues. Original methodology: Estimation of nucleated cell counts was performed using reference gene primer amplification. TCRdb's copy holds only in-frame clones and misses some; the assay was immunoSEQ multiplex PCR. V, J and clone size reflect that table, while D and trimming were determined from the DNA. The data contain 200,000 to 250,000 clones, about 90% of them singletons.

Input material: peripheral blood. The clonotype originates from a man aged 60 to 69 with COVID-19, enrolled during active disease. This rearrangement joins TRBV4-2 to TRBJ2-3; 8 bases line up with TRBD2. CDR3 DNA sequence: TGTGCCAGCAGCCAGCGCCAGCGGGAGCCCCCAGATACGCAGTATTTT. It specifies CASSQRQREPPDTQYF.